This T cell receptor (beta chain) was documented in a study of blood T cells in healthy people across ages. About the research overall: Per two T cells, about one barcoded beta molecule was captured through template switching.

It was with a sample-barcoded 5' primer and a J-beta primer mix that a second PCR of about 6 to 11 cycles was run. Every cDNA was tagged by a template-switch adaptor with 12 random nucleotides. TCRdb re-called the 5' RACE reads through MiXCR, storing one row per CDR3 protein. The data hold about a million distinct CDR3 sequences, with more than 30% observed a single time. This clonotype showed up just a few times. The antigen remains undetermined. The individuals who served as donors were healthy Caucasians living in Russia, aged roughly 6 to 95. Overall study findings and caveats: Measured against age, TCR beta diversity per million T cells decreased in a roughly linear manner.

The specimen was blood. The clonotype was recovered from a man younger than 30 in good health.

CDR3: CASSRDGSTEAFF. The CDR3 DNA reads TGTGCCAGCAGCCGCGACGGTAGCACTGAAGCTTTCTTT. This chain connects TRBV7-2 to TRBJ1-1; D is undetermined. V lost 5 bases and J 4 bases, leaving 11 bases between the germline ends. CDR1 SGHTA and CDR2 FQGNSA come from the germline V gene. This CDR3 is built from 13 residues.